This T cell receptor (beta chain) came from a study of CDR3 diversity in severe acne (dated by TCRdb to the late 2010s). The library was prepared using PCR. This sample was sequenced with an Illumina HiSeq 2000. TCRdb cleaned the public reads at Q25 with fastp, built clones with MiXCR and kept in-frame beta chains. CDR3 protein duplicates are merged, each entry listing the most common genes and DNA. This sample has about 85,000 distinct CDR3 sequences in its table, and over 45% of those were observed once. The ten top clones hold around 10% of the sample. Comments on this clonotype: It lacks a known antigen. No clone much larger than this one lies a single base away; base qualities are absent.

For CDR1 and CDR2, the germline V gene (reference sequence) lists DFQATT and SNEGSKA. Including cysteine and phenylalanine, the CDR3 has 15 amino acids. The DNA shown is the 45-base CDR3, in frame from base 1. V drops 1 base and J drops 5 bases, leaving 17 bases in between. Sample: blood. The clonotype comes from a male donor in good health, serving as a control. The rearrangement combines TRBV20-1 with TRBJ1-2; the D gene is perhaps TRBD1, on 5 matching bases. The CDR3 has the sequence CSARGARDRLYGYTF. Here is the DNA: TGCAGTGCTAGAGGGGCAAGGGACCGGCTATATGGCTACACCTTC.